This TCR beta chain came from a study of identical twins. Germline CDR1 and CDR2: DFQATT and SNEGSKA (reference sequence). The CDR3 is made up of 15 amino acids. V lost 6 bases to trimming and J lost 3 bases; unmatched junction nucleotides: 8. After template switching added a universal primer site, the resulting cDNA carried unique molecular identifiers. TCRdb itself ran the 5' RACE reads through MiXCR, one entry per CDR3 protein. The table includes a few hundred thousand distinct CDR3 sequences, under 9% detected once. Only a few counts were recorded for this clonotype. The sample also formed part of further work on yellow fever vaccine responses in identical twins.

The receptor comes from a woman younger than 30 in good health. Sequencing was done on a sample of memory (CD45RO+) T cells sorted from blood. The chain uses TRBV20-1 and TRBJ2-1; 10 bases match TRBD2. CDR3 in DNA: TGCAGTGCCAGTGGGGTAGCGGGAGGCTACAATGAGCAGTTCTTC. Amino acid sequence: CSASGVAGGYNEQFF.